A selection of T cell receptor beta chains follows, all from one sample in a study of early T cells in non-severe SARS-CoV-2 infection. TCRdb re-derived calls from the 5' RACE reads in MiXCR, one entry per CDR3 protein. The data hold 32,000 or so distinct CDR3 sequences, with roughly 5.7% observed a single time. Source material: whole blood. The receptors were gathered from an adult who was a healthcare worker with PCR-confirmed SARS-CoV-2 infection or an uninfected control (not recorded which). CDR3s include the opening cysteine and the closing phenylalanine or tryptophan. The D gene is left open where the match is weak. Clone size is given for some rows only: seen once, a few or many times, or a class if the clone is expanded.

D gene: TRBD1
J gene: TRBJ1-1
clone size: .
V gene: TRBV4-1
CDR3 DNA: TGCGCCAGCAGCCATGGCCAGACAGGGCCGATGGTGTCCGCTTTCTTT
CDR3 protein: CASSHGQTGPMVSAFF

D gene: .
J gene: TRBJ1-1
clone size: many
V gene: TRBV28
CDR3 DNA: TGTGCCAGCAGTTCCAACAGGGTTGAAGCTTTCTTT
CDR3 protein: CASSSNRVEAFF

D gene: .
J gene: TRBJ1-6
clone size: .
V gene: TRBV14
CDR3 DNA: TGTGCCAGCAGCCAAGTAGGCAGAACTTCACCCCTCCACTTT
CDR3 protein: CASSQVGRTSPLHF

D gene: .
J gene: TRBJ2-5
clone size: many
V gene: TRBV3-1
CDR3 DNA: TGTGCCAGCAGCCAGGTCCCTAGCACCGCGACCCAGTACTTC
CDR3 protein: CASSQVPSTATQYF

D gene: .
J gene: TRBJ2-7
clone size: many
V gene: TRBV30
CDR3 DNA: TGTGCCTGGAGTGTCGGTCAGACCTACGAGCAGTACTTC
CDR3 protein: CAWSVGQTYEQYF

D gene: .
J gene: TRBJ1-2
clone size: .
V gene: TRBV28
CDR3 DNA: TGTGCCAGCAGTTTATGGGACTATGGCTACACCTTC
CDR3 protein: CASSLWDYGYTF

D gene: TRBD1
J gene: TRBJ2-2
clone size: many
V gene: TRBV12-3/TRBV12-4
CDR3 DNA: TGTGCCAGCAGATGGACAGGGCCCACCGGGGAGCTGTTTTTT
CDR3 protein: CASRWTGPTGELFF

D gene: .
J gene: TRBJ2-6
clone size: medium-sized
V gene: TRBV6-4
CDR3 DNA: TGTGCCAGCAGTGAGGAGGACTCTGGGGCCAACGTCCTGACTTTC
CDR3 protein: CASSEEDSGANVLTF

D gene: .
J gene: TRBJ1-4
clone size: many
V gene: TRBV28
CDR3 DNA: TGTGCCAGCAGTTTCCCCAAAGAAAAACTGTTTTTT
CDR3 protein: CASSFPKEKLFF

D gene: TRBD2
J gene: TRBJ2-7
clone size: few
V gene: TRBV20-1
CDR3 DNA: TGCAGTGCCCCGACTAGCCCTACCTACGAGCAGTACTTC
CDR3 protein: CSAPTSPTYEQYF

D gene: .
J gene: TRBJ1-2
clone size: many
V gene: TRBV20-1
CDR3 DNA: TGCAGTGCCACACAGACTAACTATGGCTACACCTTC
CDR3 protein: CSATQTNYGYTF

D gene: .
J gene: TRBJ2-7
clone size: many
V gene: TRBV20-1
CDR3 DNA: TGCAGTGCTAGAGAGGGAAACTACGAGCAGTACTTC
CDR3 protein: CSAREGNYEQYF

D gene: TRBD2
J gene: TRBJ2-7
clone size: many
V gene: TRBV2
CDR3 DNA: TGTGCCAGCAAGGACGGGACTAGCGCCTCCGAGCAGTACTTC
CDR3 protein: CASKDGTSASEQYF

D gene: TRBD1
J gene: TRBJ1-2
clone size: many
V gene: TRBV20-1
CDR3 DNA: TGCAGTGCCGCAAAGCCCACAGGGGGCAATGGCTACACCTTC
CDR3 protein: CSAAKPTGGNGYTF

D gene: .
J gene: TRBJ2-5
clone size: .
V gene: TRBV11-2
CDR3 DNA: TGTGCCGGAAGAAAACAGGGCCAAGAGACCCAGTACTTC
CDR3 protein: CAGRKQGQETQYF

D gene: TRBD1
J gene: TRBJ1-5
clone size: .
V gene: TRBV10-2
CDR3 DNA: TGCGCCAGCTCCGGGACAGGGAGTCAGCCCCAGCATTTT
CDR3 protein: CASSGTGSQPQHF

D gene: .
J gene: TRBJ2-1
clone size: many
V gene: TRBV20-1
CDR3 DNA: TGCAGTGCTAGGGCCCGGACCTCTGGGGTGCAGTTCTTC
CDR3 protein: CSARARTSGVQFF

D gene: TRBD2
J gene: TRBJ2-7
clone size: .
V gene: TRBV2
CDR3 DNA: TGTGCCAGCAGTGATCTAGCGGGGGCCTACGAGCAGTACTTC
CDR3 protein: CASSDLAGAYEQYF

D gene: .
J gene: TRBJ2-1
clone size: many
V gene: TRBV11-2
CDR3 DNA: TGTGCCAGCAGCTTATTACTAGCTAGGGATGAGCAGTTCTTC
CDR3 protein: CASSLLLARDEQFF

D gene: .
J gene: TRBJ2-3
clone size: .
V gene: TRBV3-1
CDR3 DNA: TGTGCCAGCAGCCAAGGGACGGGGGAGGATACGCAGTATTTT
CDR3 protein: CASSQGTGEDTQYF

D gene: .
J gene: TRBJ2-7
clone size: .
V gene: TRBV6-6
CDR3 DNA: TGTGCCAGCAGTACCCACCCCGACGGGGCGAGCTCCTACGAGCAGTACTTC
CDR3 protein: CASSTHPDGASSYEQYF

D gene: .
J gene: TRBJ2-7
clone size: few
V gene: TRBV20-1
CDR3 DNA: TGCAGTGCGACCAGTCCCACTAGTAGGTACGAGCAGTACTTC
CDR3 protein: CSATSPTSRYEQYF

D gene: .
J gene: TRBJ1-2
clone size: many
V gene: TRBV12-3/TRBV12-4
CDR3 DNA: TGTGCCAGCAGTTCCCCAGGGCAGGGCTACACCTTC
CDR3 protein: CASSSPGQGYTF

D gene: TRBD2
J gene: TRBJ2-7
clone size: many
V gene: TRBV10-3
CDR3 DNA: TGTGCCATCAGTGAGGGGACTAGCGGGAGAACCTACGAGCAGTACTTC
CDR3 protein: CAISEGTSGRTYEQYF

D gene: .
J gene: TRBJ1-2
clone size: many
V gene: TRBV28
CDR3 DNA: TGTGCCAGCAGTTTCCCCGGACGCCCATATGGCTACACCTTC
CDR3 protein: CASSFPGRPYGYTF

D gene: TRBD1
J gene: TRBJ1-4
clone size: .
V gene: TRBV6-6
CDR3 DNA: TGTGCCAGCACTTCCCTGGGACAGGGAAATGAAAAACTGTTTTTT
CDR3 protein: CASTSLGQGNEKLFF

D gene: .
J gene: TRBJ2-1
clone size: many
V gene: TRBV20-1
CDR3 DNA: TGCAGTGCTAGAGCTACATCCGGGAGCCCGAATGAGCAGTTCTTC
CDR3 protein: CSARATSGSPNEQFF

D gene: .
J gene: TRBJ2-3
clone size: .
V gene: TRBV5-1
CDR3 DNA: TGCGCCAGCAGCCGAAATTTAGCGGAACCTACGGATACGCAGTATTTT
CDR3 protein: CASSRNLAEPTDTQYF

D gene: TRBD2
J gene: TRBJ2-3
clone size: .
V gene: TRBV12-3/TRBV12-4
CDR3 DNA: TGTGCCAGCAGCCCAAGCGGGAGGGTCCATACGCAGTATTTT
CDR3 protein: CASSPSGRVHTQYF

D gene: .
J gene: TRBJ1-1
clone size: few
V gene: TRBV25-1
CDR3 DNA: TGTGCCAGCAGTGAATTTGGGATTACTGAAGCTTTCTTT
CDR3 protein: CASSEFGITEAFF

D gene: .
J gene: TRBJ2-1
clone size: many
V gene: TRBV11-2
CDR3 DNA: TGTGCCAGCAGCCCGAGGCCCGACAGGTCCTACAATGAGCAGTTCTTC
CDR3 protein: CASSPRPDRSYNEQFF

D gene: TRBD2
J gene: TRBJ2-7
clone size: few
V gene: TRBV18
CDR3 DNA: TGTGCCAGCTCATACCTAGCGGGAGGGAGCGAGCAGTACTTC
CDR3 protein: CASSYLAGGSEQYF

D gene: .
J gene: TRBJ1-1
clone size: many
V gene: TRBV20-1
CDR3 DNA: TGCAGTGCTAGTCGGGGGGCGGCTGAAGCTTTCTTT
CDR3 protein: CSASRGAAEAFF

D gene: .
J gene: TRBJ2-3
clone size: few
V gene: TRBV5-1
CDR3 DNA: TGCGCCAGCAGCTCCGTTATTGCTAGCACAGATACGCAGTATTTT
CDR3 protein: CASSSVIASTDTQYF

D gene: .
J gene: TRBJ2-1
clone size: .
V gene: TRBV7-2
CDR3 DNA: TGTGCCAGCAGCCCGTACGACAGATTCAATGAGCAGTTCTTC
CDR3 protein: CASSPYDRFNEQFF

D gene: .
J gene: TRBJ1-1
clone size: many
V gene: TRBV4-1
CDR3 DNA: TGCGCCAGCAGCCGTCAGCAAAACACTGAAGCTTTCTTT
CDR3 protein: CASSRQQNTEAFF

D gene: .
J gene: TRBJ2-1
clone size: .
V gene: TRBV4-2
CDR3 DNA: TGTGCCAGCAGCCAAACACTGGACGCATCTGGTGAGCAGTTCTTC
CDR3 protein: CASSQTLDASGEQFF

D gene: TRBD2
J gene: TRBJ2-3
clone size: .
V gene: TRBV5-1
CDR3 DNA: TGCGCCAGCAGCTTGGCCGGGACTATCTCTGGCACAGATACGCAGTATTTT
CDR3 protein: CASSLAGTISGTDTQYF

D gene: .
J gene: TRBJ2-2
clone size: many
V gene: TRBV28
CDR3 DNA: TGTGCCAGCAGTTTACGCCGGGAACCGCTACGACTGAACACCGGGGAGCTGTTTTTT
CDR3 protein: CASSLRREPLRLNTGELFF

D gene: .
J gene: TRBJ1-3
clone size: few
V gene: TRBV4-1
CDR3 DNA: TGCGCCAGCAGTCCCCCTGGAAGGGCCACTGGAAACACCATATATTTT
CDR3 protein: CASSPPGRATGNTIYF

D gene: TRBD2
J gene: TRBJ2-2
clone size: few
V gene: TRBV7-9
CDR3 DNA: TGTGCCAGCAGCGCGCCAGCGGGAGGGCCTGGCACCGGGGAGCTGTTTTTT
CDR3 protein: CASSAPAGGPGTGELFF

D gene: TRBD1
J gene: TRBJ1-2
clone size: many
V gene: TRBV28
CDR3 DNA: TGTGCCAGCAGGCGACAGGGGTTCTATGGCTACACCTTC
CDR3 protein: CASRRQGFYGYTF

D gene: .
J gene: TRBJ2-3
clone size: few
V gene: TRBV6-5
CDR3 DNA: TGTGCCAGCAGTTACGGTACAGGGCGGCTATCGGAGTATTTT
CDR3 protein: CASSYGTGRLSEYF

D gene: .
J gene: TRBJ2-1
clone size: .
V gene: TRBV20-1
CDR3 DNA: TGCAGTGCTAAGGCGGCGGGAAGATCCTACAATGAGCAGTTCTTC
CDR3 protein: CSAKAAGRSYNEQFF

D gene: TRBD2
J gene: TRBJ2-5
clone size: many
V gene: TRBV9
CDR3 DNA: TGTGCCAGCAAGGCTAGCGGTCAAGAGACCCAGTACTTC
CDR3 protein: CASKASGQETQYF

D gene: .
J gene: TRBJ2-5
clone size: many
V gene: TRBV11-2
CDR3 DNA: TGTGCCAGCAGCGCGGGGGCGGGGAGGCAAGAGACCCAGTACTTC
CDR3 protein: CASSAGAGRQETQYF

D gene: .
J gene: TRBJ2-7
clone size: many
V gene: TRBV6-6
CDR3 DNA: TGTGCCAGCAGTTACGCGAGAGGGGGACCCTACGAGCAGTACTTC
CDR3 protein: CASSYARGGPYEQYF

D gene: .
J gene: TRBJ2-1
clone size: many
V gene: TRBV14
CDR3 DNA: TGTGCCAGCAGCCAAGGGAGGGGAGCCTACAATGAGCAGTTCTTC
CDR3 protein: CASSQGRGAYNEQFF

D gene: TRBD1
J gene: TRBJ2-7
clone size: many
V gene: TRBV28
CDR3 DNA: TGTGCCAGCAGTCGAAACCAGGGGGCTTTACACTTC
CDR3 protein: CASSRNQGALHF

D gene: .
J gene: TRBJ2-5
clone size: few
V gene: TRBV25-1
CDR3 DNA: TGTGCCAGCAGTGAATCAGCGGGTCGAGGGCAAGAGACCCAGTACTTC
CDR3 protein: CASSESAGRGQETQYF

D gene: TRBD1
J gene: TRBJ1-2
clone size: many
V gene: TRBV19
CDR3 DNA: TGTGCCAGTATTCGGGACAGTTCCCTTCCCCATGGCTACACCTTC
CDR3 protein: CASIRDSSLPHGYTF

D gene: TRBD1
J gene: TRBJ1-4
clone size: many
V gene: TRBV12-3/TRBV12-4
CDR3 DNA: TGTGCCAGCAGCTATGGGACAGGGGATGAAAAACTGTTTTTT
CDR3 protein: CASSYGTGDEKLFF

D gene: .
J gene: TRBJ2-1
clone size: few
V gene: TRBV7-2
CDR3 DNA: TGTGCCAGCAGCTTACAATCGGCGACAATTGATGAGCAGTTCTTC
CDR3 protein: CASSLQSATIDEQFF

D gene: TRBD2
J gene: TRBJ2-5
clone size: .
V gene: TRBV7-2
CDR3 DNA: TGTGCCAGCAGCTCTAGGACTAGCGGGAGGGCAGAGACCCAGTACTTC
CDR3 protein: CASSSRTSGRAETQYF

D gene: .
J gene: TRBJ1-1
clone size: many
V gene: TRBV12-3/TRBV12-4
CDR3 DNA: TGTGCCAGCAGGGATGACAGTTACACTGAAGCTTTCTTT
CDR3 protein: CASRDDSYTEAFF

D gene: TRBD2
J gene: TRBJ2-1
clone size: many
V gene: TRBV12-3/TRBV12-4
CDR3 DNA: TGTGCCAGCAGTGGCGGACTAGCGGACGAGCAGTTCTTC
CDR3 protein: CASSGGLADEQFF

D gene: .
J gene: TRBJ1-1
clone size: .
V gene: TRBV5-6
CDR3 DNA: TGTGCCAGCAGCTTCCAGGGGAGGAACACTGAAGCTTTCTTT
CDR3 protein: CASSFQGRNTEAFF

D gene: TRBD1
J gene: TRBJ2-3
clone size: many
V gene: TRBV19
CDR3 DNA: TGTGCCAGTAGTATTAACCCACAGGGGTCCTTCACAGATACGCAGTATTTT
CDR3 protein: CASSINPQGSFTDTQYF

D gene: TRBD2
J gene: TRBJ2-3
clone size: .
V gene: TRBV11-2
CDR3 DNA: TGTGCCAGCAGCTCCGGGACTAAGGATACGCAGTATTTT
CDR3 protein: CASSSGTKDTQYF